This is a list of T cell receptor beta chains from one sample in a study of vaccination effects on CD4 cells after COVID-19. Using immunoSEQ multiplex PCR, the repertoire was profiled, and TCRdb retains in-frame clones only, with some absent. Here the sample spans more than 30,000 clones, roughly 82% being singletons. The antigens these receptors bind are not known. Sequencing used CD4+ T cells from PBMCs cultured without peptide, obtained before COVID-19 vaccination. Receptors were obtained from a human donor who received a COVID-19 vaccine. Each CDR3 is given with its conserved first and last residue. D genes are given only for firm matches. Clone size appears in some rows only: once, few, many, or a class for an expanded clone.

CDR3nt	CDR3aa	abundance	d_gene	j_gene	v_gene
TGTGCCATCACTCGGGACAGCATGAATACTGAAGCTTTCTTT	CAITRDSMNTEAFF	-	TRBD1	TRBJ1-1	TRBV10-3
TGTGCCAGCTCACCACCAACCACTCAAGAGACCCAGTACTTC	CASSPPTTQETQYF	once	-	TRBJ2-5	TRBV18
TGTGCCAGCAGCTCAAGGGGGTTGGGTAATTCACCCCTCCACTTT	CASSSRGLGNSPLHF	-	-	TRBJ1-6	TRBV7-3
TGCGCCAGCAGCCCAAGCCTTAACCGAGGGGAAAAACTGTTTTTT	CASSPSLNRGEKLFF	-	-	TRBJ1-4	TRBV5-1
TGTGCCAGTACCCTGGGACAGGGGAGTTTTTGGTATGGCTACACCTTC	CASTLGQGSFWYGYTF	-	TRBD1	TRBJ1-2	TRBV19
TGTGCCAGCAGCTTGTCCGGGTATAGCAATCAGCCCCAGCATTTT	CASSLSGYSNQPQHF	-	-	TRBJ1-5	TRBV7-8
TGTGCCAGCAGCTTAGATGCCGGGACAAGGAATGAAGCTTTCTTT	CASSLDAGTRNEAFF	once	-	TRBJ1-1	TRBV7-2
TGTGCCACCAGTGAGTCGGACAGTGGGGGCAATGAGCAGTTCTTC	CATSESDSGGNEQFF	-	-	TRBJ2-1	TRBV24-1
TGTGCCAGCAGTGTCGAGGTGTCTCATAAGTATGGCTACACCTTC	CASSVEVSHKYGYTF	few	-	TRBJ1-2	TRBV2
TGTGCCAGCAGTCCGGGACAGGTGAGCAATCAGCCCCAGCATTTT	CASSPGQVSNQPQHF	-	TRBD1	TRBJ1-5	TRBV27
TGTGCCAGCAGCCAAGATGGGACTAGCGGGGGCGTAGAGACCCAGTACTTC	CASSQDGTSGGVETQYF	few	TRBD2	TRBJ2-5	TRBV4-2
TGTGCCACCAAAGCACTCTCTGGGGCCAACGTCCTGACTTTC	CATKALSGANVLTF	-	-	TRBJ2-6	TRBV24-1
TGCGCCACCGCGGAACAGGGACGGCCGGCGACCCAGCATTTT	CATAEQGRPATQHF	few	-	TRBJ1-5	TRBV10-2
TGTGCCAGCAGTAAGGACAGGGGTCCTTACAATGAGCAGTTCTTC	CASSKDRGPYNEQFF	-	TRBD1	TRBJ2-1	TRBV6-5
TGTGCCAGCAGTAGGACACCAGCGGACATTCAGTACTTC	CASSRTPADIQYF	-	-	TRBJ2-4	TRBV27
TGTGCCAGCAGTTTAACGCGGGGCGGAAAGACCCAGTACTTC	CASSLTRGGKTQYF	-	-	TRBJ2-5	TRBV28
TGCGCCAGCAGCTTGGGACAGGGTATGGGAGAAAAACTGTTTTTT	CASSLGQGMGEKLFF	-	TRBD1	TRBJ1-4	TRBV5-1
TGTGCCACCAGTGAATCCGGATATGGCTACACCTTC	CATSESGYGYTF	few	-	TRBJ1-2	TRBV24-1
TGTGCCAGCAGCCCTACCGGGACTAGCGGCGAGACCCAGTACTTC	CASSPTGTSGETQYF	-	TRBD2	TRBJ2-5	TRBV7-2
TGTGCCAGTAGTATCGGACCCCAACGGGGGCGAGGGAATCAGCCCCAGCATTTT	CASSIGPQRGRGNQPQHF	few	-	TRBJ1-5	TRBV19
TGTGCCTGGAGTGAACAGCTTGCAACTAATGAAAAACTGTTTTTT	CAWSEQLATNEKLFF	-	-	TRBJ1-4	TRBV30
TGTGCCAGCAGTTGGCCAGAAAGCACAGATACGCAGTATTTT	CASSWPESTDTQYF	-	-	TRBJ2-3	TRBV6-1
TGTGCCAGCAGCCCTCCCCCACAGGGGGTAGGAGATACGCAGTATTTT	CASSPPPQGVGDTQYF	-	TRBD1	TRBJ2-3	TRBV5-4
TGTGCCAGCAGTGACGAGGGGACAGGGGCAGGTCAGCCCCAGCATTTT	CASSDEGTGAGQPQHF	-	TRBD1	TRBJ1-5	TRBV2
TGTGCCAGTATGGGTGTGAGGACAGGGGGTGGTACGCAGTATTTT	CASMGVRTGGGTQYF	-	TRBD1	TRBJ2-3	TRBV19
TGTGCCAGCAGCGTAGCCGGTCGGGCTTCACCCTACAATGAGCAGTTCTTC	CASSVAGRASPYNEQFF	-	-	TRBJ2-1	TRBV9
TGTGCCAGCAGCCATCCGGGGGGGCCAAAAAACATTCAGTACTTC	CASSHPGGPKNIQYF	once	TRBD2	TRBJ2-4	TRBV3-1/TRBV3-2
TGTGCCAGCAGGAACACAGGGGGCAAGGGCTATGGCTACACCTTC	CASRNTGGKGYGYTF	few	TRBD1	TRBJ1-2	TRBV6-5
TGTGCCAGCAGGGGGGACAGGCGGGTTGGCACTGAAGCTTTCTTT	CASRGDRRVGTEAFF	-	TRBD1	TRBJ1-1	TRBV6-5
TGTGCCAGCAGGGTGGGACAGAATGAAAAACTGTTTTTT	CASRVGQNEKLFF	few	TRBD1	TRBJ1-4	TRBV28
TGTGCCAGCAGCGTAGTACCGCCGAACACTGAAGCTTTCTTT	CASSVVPPNTEAFF	-	-	TRBJ1-1	TRBV9
TGTGCCAGCAGCTTAGGGACTAGCTCTGGGGCCAACGTCCTGACTTTC	CASSLGTSSGANVLTF	few	TRBD2	TRBJ2-6	TRBV11-3
TGTGCCAGCAGCTTACCTGGGGGGAGCACAGATACGCAGTATTTT	CASSLPGGSTDTQYF	once	-	TRBJ2-3	TRBV11-2
TGCGCCAGCAGCCCCACAGGTATTAACACTGAAGCTTTCTTT	CASSPTGINTEAFF	-	-	TRBJ1-1	TRBV5-1
TGTGCCAGCTCACCACCAAACTGGGACGGTGGCACTGAAACTTTCTTT	CASSPPNWDGGTETFF	-	-	TRBJ1-1	TRBV18
TGTGCCAGCAGCTCAGGGGCAGGGAACTATGGCTACACCTTC	CASSSGAGNYGYTF	-	-	TRBJ1-2	TRBV13
TGTGCCAGCAGCGTAGAGGGTTTCGGGGGCTACACCTTC	CASSVEGFGGYTF	-	-	TRBJ1-2	TRBV9
TGTGCCAGCACGCGGACAGTTTCCTCTGAAGCTTTCTTT	CASTRTVSSEAFF	-	-	TRBJ1-1	TRBV6-5
TGCAGCGCTCGGACAGGCCCTAGCACAGATACGCAGTATTTT	CSARTGPSTDTQYF	-	TRBD1	TRBJ2-3	TRBV29-1
TGTGCCAGCAGCAAAGGGGGGGGAAAGGAGACCCAGTACTTC	CASSKGGGKETQYF	-	-	TRBJ2-5	TRBV21-1